A single sample gave rise to the 25 T cell receptor beta chains below, sequenced in a study of T cells in localized non-small cell lung cancer. Here immunoSEQ multiplex PCR was the method, and the copy in TCRdb shows in-frame clones only, minus some. The sample carries 30,000 to 35,000 clones, roughly 90% recorded once. The source material was peripheral blood, sampled before any cancer treatment. The receptors were gathered from an older female donor with stage I lung adenocarcinoma.

V usage is TRBV7-8 and J usage is TRBJ2-1, with TRBD1 matching over 8 bases. Per the germline V gene, CDR1 is SGHVS and CDR2 is FQNEAQ. Trimming took 4 bases from V and 4 from J; bases not matched to a gene: 9. This CDR3 comprises 16 residues. CDR3 sequence (DNA): TGTGCCAGCAGCTCCACCGGGACAGGAGGATACAATGAGCAGTTCTTC. Protein sequence: CASSSTGTGGYNEQFF.

The rearrangement links TRBV7-9 to TRBJ1-4; D is unresolved. Germline assignment: CDR1 SEHNR and CDR2 FQNEAQ (reference sequence). V was pared by 2 bases and J by 8 bases, with 6 bases between. The CDR3 runs 12 residues. The DNA for the CDR3 is TGTGCCAGCAGCTTATCTGGGGAAAAACTGTTTTTT. This encodes CASSLSGEKLFF.

The V call is TRBV29-1, the J call TRBJ2-7, with 9 bases matching TRBD1. V lost 4 bases, J lost 7 bases, and 5 bases stayed unmatched. This CDR3 is built from 12 residues. In germline, CDR1 is SQVTM, CDR2 ANQGSEA. CDR3 loop: CSVALGTGEQYF. Here the CDR3 DNA reads TGCAGCGTTGCCCTCGGGACAGGGGAGCAGTACTTC.

CDR3 DNA: TGTGCCAGTAGTCCAACACTTACAGGGGTCCGGGTGGATGGCTACACCTTC. Translation gives CASSPTLTGVRVDGYTF. The chain employs TRBV19 and TRBJ1-2; 7 bases fit TRBD1. The CDR3 is 17 residues long. Per the germline V gene, CDR1 is LNHDA and CDR2 is SQIVND (reference sequence). Germline trimming cut 5 bases from V and 6 bases from J; bases unmatched to any gene: 18.

The chain uses TRBV6-5 and TRBJ1-4, with D perhaps TRBD1 (5 bases). This CDR3 comprises 16 residues. Trimming left V 2 bases short and J 4 bases short, with 14 bases between. The germline CDR1 and CDR2 sequences are MNHEY and SVGAGI. The CDR3 DNA reads TGTGCCAGCAGTTACGGTCGGAGACAGAGTAATGAAAAACTGTTTTTT. Its protein product is CASSYGRRQSNEKLFF.

The chain employs TRBV5-1 and TRBJ1-1; 7 bases align to TRBD1. CDR3 length: 15 residues. The junction had 10 bases not matched to a gene; V was cut back by 4 bases and J by 4 bases. The germline V gene encodes CDR1 SGHRS and CDR2 YFSETQ. The DNA for the CDR3 is TGCGCCAGCAGCCGGGAGGGCAGGGGGAGCACTGAAGCTTTCTTT. Amino acid sequence: CASSREGRGSTEAFF.

The chain links TRBV6-1 to TRBJ1-5; unclear D gene. Germline V CDR1 and CDR2: MNHNS, SASEGT. V was trimmed by 8 bases and J by 9 bases, leaving 14 bases between them. The CDR3 contains 12 residues. The CDR3 spells CASGARDWPQHF. CDR3 DNA sequence: TGTGCCAGCGGTGCCCGAGATTGGCCCCAGCATTTT.

The V call is TRBV5-1, the J call TRBJ1-6, with 9 bases fitting TRBD1. CDR1 is SGHRS and CDR2 is YFSETQ in the germline V gene. V lost 4 bases and J lost 4; bases outside the gene matches: 6. The CDR3 runs 16 residues. CDR3 protein: CASSQQGARYNSPLHF. CDR3 DNA sequence: TGCGCCAGCAGCCAACAGGGGGCTAGATATAATTCACCCCTCCACTTT.

The chain couples TRBV2 to TRBJ1-3; D is possibly TRBD1 (5 bases). Germline lookup yields CDR1 SNHLY and CDR2 FYNNEI. The CDR3 loop spans 15 amino acids. The V and J ends lost 3 bases and 6 bases respectively, with 15 bases between them. Here the CDR3 reads CASSDPAGTVNTIYF. The DNA of the CDR3 is TGTGCCAGCAGTGACCCCGCAGGGACGGTAAACACCATATATTTT.

This chain links TRBV11-3 with TRBJ2-5; 10 nucleotides agree with TRBD2. Trimming at V came to 2 bases and at J to 1 base, leaving 4 bases not matched to a gene. This CDR3 contains 16 residues. CDR1 and CDR2 (germline): SGHNT, YENEEA. CDR3 sequence (DNA): TGTGCCAGCAGCTTATCGCTAGCGGGGGTCCAAGAGACCCAGTACTTC. Translation gives CASSLSLAGVQETQYF. The variable domain in full, with the rest retrieved from reference TRBV11-3 and TRBJ2-5, is EAGVVQSPRYKIIEKKQPVAFWCNPISGHNTLYWYLQNLGQGPELLIRYENEEAVDDSQLPKDRFSAERLKGVDSTLKIQPAELGDSAVYLCASSLSLAGVQETQYFGPGTRLLVL.

The chain combines TRBV7-9 with TRBJ1-6; D unclear. The ends were cut back, 1 base at V and 5 bases at J, with 6 bases in the middle. CDR1 and CDR2 (germline): SEHNR, FQNEAQ (reference sequence). The CDR3 loop spans 14 amino acids. The chain's CDR3 is CASSLGLDNSPLHF. CDR3 sequence (DNA): TGTGCCAGCAGCTTAGGACTGGATAATTCACCCCTCCACTTT.

This sequence joins TRBV12-5 and TRBJ2-1; 7 bases match TRBD1. Germline V gene data show CDR1 as LGHNT and CDR2 as FRNRAP. After removal of 5 bases from V and 7 bases from J, the junction contained 20 bases not matched to a gene. This CDR3 contains 18 residues. Written as DNA, the CDR3 is TGTGCTAGTGGTCCAGCCAGGGGAGTTACAGGGGATCCGAATGAGCAGTTCTTC. Amino acids: CASGPARGVTGDPNEQFF.

This chain's CDR3 is CASSRHRGEKTQYF. The CDR3 DNA is TGTGCCAGCAGCCGACACAGGGGCGAGAAGACCCAGTACTTC. The chain combines TRBV6-5 with TRBJ2-5; 7 bases match TRBD1. The CDR3 runs 14 residues. Germline assignment: CDR1 MNHEY and CDR2 SVGAGI. The junction had 10 bases not matched to a gene; V was cut back by 6 bases and J by 6 bases.

V is TRBV9 and J is TRBJ2-7, with 7 nucleotides matching TRBD1. The CDR3 length is 15 residues. V lost 3 bases, J lost 0 bases, and 6 bases stayed unmatched. Germline V gives CDR1 SGDLS, CDR2 YYNGEE. The CDR3 is CASSARQGSSYEQYF. The CDR3 DNA reads as TGTGCCAGCAGCGCCCGACAGGGCTCCTCCTACGAGCAGTACTTC.

J is TRBJ2-1 and V is TRBV19, with 8 positions matching TRBD1. V lost 6 bases to trimming and J lost 4 bases; unmatched junction nucleotides: 5. In germline, CDR1 is LNHDA, CDR2 SQIVND (reference sequence). The CDR3 loop spans 14 amino acids. CDR3 DNA sequence: TGTGCCAGTAGCCTCGACAGGGGATACAATGAGCAGTTCTTC. As protein: CASSLDRGYNEQFF.

The chain combines TRBV30 with TRBJ1-6; 7 bases fit TRBD1. In germline, CDR1 is GTSNPN, CDR2 SVGIG (reference sequence). Trimming at V came to 1 base and at J to 7 bases, leaving 4 bases not matched to a gene. CDR3 length: 14 amino acids. The CDR3 DNA is TGTGCCTGGAGTGCCGGGACAGTCAATTCACCCCTCCACTTT. The encoded protein is CAWSAGTVNSPLHF.

The sample holds one count of this clone. The rearrangement joins TRBV19 to TRBJ2-2; 10 nucleotides line up with TRBD1. The CDR3 extends over 15 amino acids. Germline values: CDR1 LNHDA, CDR2 SQIVND (reference sequence). V trimming: 3 bases; J trimming: 4 bases; junction bases outside the gene matches: 2. CDR3 sequence reads: CASSIDRGPTGELFF. The CDR3 region has the DNA TGTGCCAGTAGTATCGACAGGGGGCCCACCGGGGAGCTGTTTTTT.

The chain is built from TRBV2 and TRBJ2-2, with 10 nucleotides matching TRBD2. CDR1 and CDR2 from the germline V gene are SNHLY and FYNNEI. CDR3 length equals 18 residues. V gave up 7 bases and J gave up 1 base; unmatched junction bases: 12. In DNA form, the CDR3 reads TGTGCCAGCACCCGACGGGGCCCTAGCGGGGGGAACACCGGGGAGCTGTTTTTT. Its protein product is CASTRRGPSGGNTGELFF.

The chain is built from TRBV7-3 and TRBJ2-1, with 10 bases aligning to TRBD2. V shed 1 base, J shed 9 bases, and the junction held 6 bases outside the gene matches. The germline V gene has CDR1 SGHTA and CDR2 FQGTGA. The length of the CDR3 is 15 residues. The CDR3 nucleotides read TGTGCCAGCAGCTTAAACAGCGGGGGGGCCGTTGAGCAGTTCTTC. Translated, it gives CASSLNSGGAVEQFF. Using reference TRBV7-3 and TRBJ2-1 for the parts outside the CDR3, the full variable domain is GAGVSQTPSNKVTEKGKYVELRCDPISGHTALYWYRQSLGQGPEFLIYFQGTGAADDSGLPNDRFFAVRPEGSVSTLKIQRTERGDSAVYLCASSLNSGGAVEQFFGPGTRLTVL.

The sample holds a few counts of this clone. This chain joins TRBV30 and TRBJ1-2; D is ambiguous. The germline V gene has CDR1 GTSNPN and CDR2 SVGIG (reference sequence). Trimming removed 1 base at V and 6 bases at J, with 24 bases between. The length of the CDR3 is 17 residues. CDR3 DNA: TGTGCCTGGAGTGATTATAGGGTCGACAAGCTACTAAATGGCTACACCTTC. It yields the protein CAWSDYRVDKLLNGYTF. Together with reference TRBV30 and TRBJ1-2, the CDR3 gives the full variable domain: SQTIHQWPATLVQPVGSPLSLECTVEGTSNPNLYWYRQAAGRGLQLLFYSVGIGQISSEVPQNLSASRPQDRQFILSSKKLLLSDSGFYLCAWSDYRVDKLLNGYTFGSGTRLTVV.

The chain combines TRBV7-9 with TRBJ2-1, with D hard to call. This CDR3 region has 13 residues. V dropped 5 bases and J dropped 6 bases, with 11 bases sitting between them. The germline gives CDR1 SEHNR, CDR2 FQNEAQ (reference sequence). CDR3 coding DNA: TGTGCCAGCAGCCGACCAGGAGTCAATGAGCAGTTCTTC. Translating it yields CASSRPGVNEQFF.

The CDR3 DNA reads as TGTGCCAGCAGCCCACTTGTGAGCACCGGGGAGCTGTTTTTT. Its translation is CASSPLVSTGELFF. V and J are TRBV7-3 and TRBJ2-2; D unclear. Germline CDR1 SGHTA, CDR2 FQGTGA. This CDR3 is built from 14 residues. Trimming removed 5 bases from V and 4 bases from J, with 11 bases in between.

The chain links TRBV11-3 to TRBJ2-1; D is possibly TRBD1 (5 bases). CDR3 size: 13 residues. CDR1 SGHNT and CDR2 YENEEA come from the germline V gene. Deletions cut 0 bases from V and 6 bases from J, with 6 bases between. The CDR3 protein is CASSLDRVNEQFF. The CDR3 nucleotides read TGTGCCAGCAGCTTAGACAGGGTCAATGAGCAGTTCTTC.

The rearrangement joins TRBV5-1 to TRBJ1-2; a possible D gene is TRBD1 (6 bases). With 4 bases removed from V and 6 bases from J, the gap between germline ends came to 25 bases. Per germline, CDR1 SGHRS and CDR2 YFSETQ. The CDR3 consists of 17 residues. Written as DNA, the CDR3 is TGCGCCAGCAGCCTTCAACCCCAGGGGCGGGCTTTAGATGGCTACACCTTC. Its protein is CASSLQPQGRALDGYTF.

The chain employs TRBV19 and TRBJ2-3, with unresolved D. Germline lookup yields CDR1 LNHDA and CDR2 SQIVND (reference sequence). The CDR3 has 17 amino acids. V was clipped by 7 bases and J by 5 bases, with 25 bases between them. The CDR3 DNA is TGTGCCAGTACCTCATTATATCGACGGAATCGAGGAGATACGCAGTATTTT. Protein: CASTSLYRRNRGDTQYF.